Presented here are 7 T cell receptor beta chains from one specimen sequenced in a study of CXCR4 blockade with PD-1 therapy in pancreatic cancer. Data came from immunoSEQ multiplex PCR; TCRdb stores just in-frame clones and leaves some out. In the table there are about 3,600 clones, 41% of which are singletons. The sequencing input was tumor tissue. The receptors derive from a human donor with pancreatic ductal adenocarcinoma.

By sample fraction, this clone is medium-sized. The CDR3 reads CATGGGSARDTQYF. The DNA for the CDR3 is TGTGCCACTGGGGGAGGGAGCGCGAGAGATACGCAGTATTTT. The rearrangement joins TRBV6-8 to TRBJ2-3; 7 nucleotides align to TRBD2. J lost 5 bases, V lost 10 bases, and 12 bases had no gene match. This CDR3 spans 14 amino acids. In germline, CDR1 is MNHGY, CDR2 SAAAGT.

V is TRBV19 and J is TRBJ2-3; D not resolved. Per the germline V gene, CDR1 is LNHDA and CDR2 is SQIVND (reference sequence). The length of the CDR3 is 12 residues. Trimming removed 8 bases at V and 3 bases at J, with 9 bases between. Written as DNA, the CDR3 is TGTGCCAGTTCCGTGGCGACAGATACGCAGTATTTT. It specifies CASSVATDTQYF.

This clone rates as medium-sized. The CDR3 DNA sequence: TGTGCCAGCAGCCCCGGAGGGTGGACCCAAGAGACCCAGTACTTC. This encodes CASSPGGWTQETQYF. The chain joins TRBV11-3 to TRBJ2-5; D is perhaps TRBD2 (6 bases). The V end lost 5 bases, the J end lost 1 base, and 14 bases lay between the germline ends. The CDR3 extends over 15 amino acids. In germline, CDR1 is SGHNT, CDR2 YENEEA. The variable domain in full, with the rest retrieved from reference TRBV11-3 and TRBJ2-5, is EAGVVQSPRYKIIEKKQPVAFWCNPISGHNTLYWYLQNLGQGPELLIRYENEEAVDDSQLPKDRFSAERLKGVDSTLKIQPAELGDSAVYLCASSPGGWTQETQYFGPGTRLLVL.

V usage is TRBV19 and J usage is TRBJ1-6; 7 nucleotides agree with TRBD1. CDR1 is LNHDA, CDR2 SQIVND, per germline (reference sequence). There are 16 residues in the CDR3. V lost 3 bases and J lost 6; bases outside the gene matches: 8. CDR3 region: CASSIRTTGINSPLHF. The CDR3 coding sequence is TGTGCCAGTAGTATTAGGACGACAGGGATTAATTCACCCCTCCACTTT.

The sample holds a few counts of this clone. The rearrangement links TRBV6-8 to TRBJ2-1; D is undetermined. Germline values: CDR1 MNHGY, CDR2 SAAAGT. With 6 bases removed from V and 7 bases from J, the gap between germline ends came to 13 bases. The CDR3 length is 13 residues. CDR3 in amino acids: CASSPGPWNEQFF. Here the CDR3 DNA reads TGTGCCAGCAGCCCGGGCCCGTGGAATGAGCAGTTCTTC.

V usage is TRBV12-1 and J usage is TRBJ1-4. TRBV12-1 is designated a pseudogene. The CDR3 sequence is 14 residues long. The CDR3: CASTTGGFNEKLFF. CDR3 DNA: TGTGCCAGCACCACCGGTGGTTTTAATGAAAAACTGTTTTTT.

This clone was picked up a small number of times. The chain recombines TRBV23-1 with TRBJ1-5, with D possibly being TRBD1 (6 bases). TRBV23-1 is an open reading frame whose function is uncertain. V dropped 2 bases and J dropped 4 bases, with 12 bases sitting between them. This CDR3 comprises 15 residues. This CDR3 reads CASSQEGTRNQPQHF. The DNA of the CDR3 is TGCGCCAGCAGTCAAGAAGGGACACGAAATCAGCCCCAGCATTTT.